This TCR beta chain was recovered during a study of shared clonotypes between healthy human individuals. Study as a whole: There were three CD4 naive, three CD4 memory, two CD8 naive and one CD8 memory plates per donor. Broader study findings: Generation probability values for non-shared clonotypes were lower than those for clonotypes shared by all four donors.

With respect to this clone: Antigen unknown.

CDR3 length: 17 residues. CDR1 is SEHNR and CDR2 is FQNEAQ in the germline V gene (reference sequence). Trimming at V came to 2 bases and at J to 1 base, leaving 7 bases not matched to a gene. The authors' processing: ImmunoSEQ supplied junction-only sequences lacking quality scores, so filtering was different. Here immunoSEQ multiplex PCR was the method, and the copy in TCRdb shows in-frame clones only, minus some. For V, J and clone size, that table is used; D and trimming come from the DNA. The sample records about 2 million clones, less than 95% being singletons. Naive CD8 cells, CD45RO-negative and positively selected for CCR7, excluded terminally differentiated effector memory CD45RA+ cells.

The V and J genes are TRBV7-9 and TRBJ2-2; TRBD2 matches at 7 bases. The receptor was derived from a man in his late teens or twenties in good health. Sample: naive CD8+ T cells sorted from blood. The CDR3 nucleotides are TGTGCCAGCAGCTTACCAGACGCGGGGGAGAACACCGGGGAGCTGTTTTTT. Translation gives CASSLPDAGENTGELFF.